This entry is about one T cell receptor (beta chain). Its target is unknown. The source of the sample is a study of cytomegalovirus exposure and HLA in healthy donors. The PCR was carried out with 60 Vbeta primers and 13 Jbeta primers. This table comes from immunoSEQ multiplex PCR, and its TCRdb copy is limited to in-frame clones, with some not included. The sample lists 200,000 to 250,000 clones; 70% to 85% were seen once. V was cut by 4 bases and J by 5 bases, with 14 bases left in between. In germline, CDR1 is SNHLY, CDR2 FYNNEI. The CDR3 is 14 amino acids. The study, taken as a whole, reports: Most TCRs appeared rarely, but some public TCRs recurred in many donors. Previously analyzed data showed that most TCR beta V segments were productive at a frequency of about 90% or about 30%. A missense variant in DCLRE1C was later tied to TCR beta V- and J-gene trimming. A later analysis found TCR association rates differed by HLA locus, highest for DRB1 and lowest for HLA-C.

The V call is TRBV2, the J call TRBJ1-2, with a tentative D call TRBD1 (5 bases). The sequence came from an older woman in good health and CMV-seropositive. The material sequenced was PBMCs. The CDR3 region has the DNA TGTGCCAGCAGTGCAGGGCAGGGTCCTTATGGCTACACCTTC. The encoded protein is CASSAGQGPYGYTF.